This T cell receptor (beta chain) was recovered during a study of blood T cell repertoires in COVID-19. This CDR3 is 13 amino acids long. With 5 bases clipped from V and 5 bases from J, the junction kept 3 bases outside the gene matches. Germline V gene data show CDR1 as SGHNT and CDR2 as YENEEA. Measured with immunoSEQ multiplex PCR; TCRdb has only the in-frame clones, and not every one. Here the sample spans a few hundred thousand clones, less than 90% being singletons. The rearrangement uses TRBV11-3 and TRBJ2-7, with 10 bases matching TRBD2. The sequenced sample consisted of peripheral blood. This TCR was sampled from a man aged 25-40 years with active or convalescent COVID-19. The CDR3 DNA follows: TGTGCCAGCAGCCAGGGACTAGCGCACGAGCAGTACTTC. The encoded protein is CASSQGLAHEQYF. Drawing the rest from reference TRBV11-3 and TRBJ2-7, the complete variable domain is EAGVVQSPRYKIIEKKQPVAFWCNPISGHNTLYWYLQNLGQGPELLIRYENEEAVDDSQLPKDRFSAERLKGVDSTLKIQPAELGDSAVYLCASSQGLAHEQYFGPGTRLTVT.